A single sample gave rise to the 28 T cell receptor beta chains below, sequenced in a study of blood T cell repertoires in COVID-19. TCRdb keeps only in-frame clones here, not all; method: immunoSEQ multiplex PCR. The table records approximately 76,000 clones, 87% of them present only once. The sample was peripheral blood. These receptors were collected from a young man with acute or convalescent COVID-19.

V usage is TRBV28 and J usage is TRBJ2-7; D is unresolved. The CDR3 totals 13 residues. Germline CDR1 and CDR2: MDHEN and SYDVKM. Trimming stripped 2 bases from V and 2 bases from J, with 7 bases between. The CDR3 nucleotides are TGTGCCAGCAGTTTAAACAGCCCCTACGAGCAGTACTTC. The encoded protein is CASSLNSPYEQYF.

This chain uses TRBV25-1 with TRBJ1-6, with D perhaps matching TRBD1 (6 bases). Trimming shortened V by 1 base and J by 6 bases, and 10 bases separated the two germline ends. CDR3 length equals 15 residues. Looked up from germline, CDR1 is MGHDK and CDR2 is SYGVNS. CDR3 amino acids: CASSESGRGNSPLHF. The CDR3 region has the DNA TGTGCCAGCAGTGAATCGGGCAGGGGTAATTCACCCCTCCACTTT.

J is TRBJ1-2 and V is TRBV19; possibly TRBD1 for D (5 bases). The germline CDR1 and CDR2 sequences are LNHDA and SQIVND (reference sequence). CDR3 size: 13 residues. Trimming stripped 5 bases from V and 3 bases from J, with 10 bases between. The CDR3 DNA is TGTGCCAGTAGTTTCATGACAGACTATGGCTACACCTTC. It encodes CASSFMTDYGYTF. The full variable domain, in which reference TRBV19 and TRBJ1-2 provide the parts outside the CDR3, is DGGITQSPKYLFRKEGQNVTLSCEQNLNHDAMYWYRQDPGQGLRLIYYSQIVNDFQKGDIAEGYSVSREKKESFPLTVTSAQKNPTAFYLCASSFMTDYGYTFGSGTRLTVV.

V gene TRBV4-3 combines with J gene TRBJ2-1, with 11 positions matching TRBD1. The V gene end was trimmed by 0 bases and the J gene end by 4 bases; junction bases not matched to a gene: 5. The CDR3 runs 17 residues. Germline V CDR1 and CDR2: LGHNA, YSLEER. In DNA form, the CDR3 reads TGCGCCAGCAGCCAAGAGAGGACAGGGGGCCGGTACAATGAGCAGTTCTTC. This sequence encodes CASSQERTGGRYNEQFF.

This clone has just a few counts. V and J are TRBV3-1 (or the pseudogene TRBV3-2) and TRBJ2-4, with D maybe TRBD1 (6 bases). CDR3 length: 14 residues. From germline, CDR1 is LGHDT and CDR2 YNNKEL (reference sequence). Trimming took off 1 base at V and 9 bases at J, with 13 bases between the two ends. CDR3 in DNA: TGTGCCAGCAGCCAAGGGACAGTAGGGCGCATTCAGTACTTC. This sequence encodes CASSQGTVGRIQYF.

The V and J genes are TRBV24-1 and TRBJ2-7; D is possibly TRBD2 (5 bases). V lost 5 bases, J lost 4 bases, and 14 bases lay in between. Germline CDR1 reads KGHDR; CDR2 reads SFDVKD. The CDR3 is 14 amino acids. CDR3 in amino acids: CATSGLEDPYEQYF. The CDR3 bases are TGTGCCACCAGTGGGCTGGAGGATCCATACGAGCAGTACTTC.

The genes are TRBV11-2 and TRBJ1-6; the match to TRBD1 covers 10 bases. Per the germline V gene, CDR1 is SGHAT and CDR2 is FQNNGV. The CDR3 totals 16 residues. The V and J ends lost 5 bases and 4 bases, in that order; junction bases with no gene match: 5. The CDR3 is CASSLGQGGYNSPLHF. CDR3 DNA: TGTGCCAGCAGCCTCGGACAGGGGGGTTATAATTCACCCCTCCACTTT.

CDR3 sequence: CASSPRYGAGGPRNEQFF. Written as DNA, the CDR3 is TGTGCCAGCAGCCCTCGGTATGGAGCGGGAGGGCCAAGGAATGAGCAGTTCTTC. V is TRBV7-2 and J is TRBJ2-1, with TRBD2 matching 10 bases. Looked up from germline, CDR1 is SGHTA and CDR2 is FQGNSA. V trimming: 5 bases; J trimming: 7 bases; junction bases outside the gene matches: 17. The CDR3 loop spans 18 amino acids.

The rearrangement uses TRBV27 and TRBJ2-7, with a tentative D call TRBD2 (6 bases). CDR1 is MNHEY and CDR2 is SMNVEV in the germline V gene (reference sequence). This CDR3 region has 15 residues. V lost 6 bases and J lost 3, with 18 bases in between. CDR3 coding DNA: TGTGCCAGCAGAATCTCGGTTAGCGGATTCTACGAGCAGTACTTC. Protein sequence: CASRISVSGFYEQYF.

The chain uses TRBV27 and TRBJ2-7, with TRBD1 matching 7 bases. Trimming removed 6 bases from V and 0 bases from J; junction bases left unmatched: 8. CDR1 is MNHEY and CDR2 is SMNVEV in the germline V gene (reference sequence). The CDR3 spans 15 residues. CDR3 coding DNA: TGTGCCAGCAGCCTAAGACAGGGTGCCTCCTACGAGCAGTACTTC. It is translated as CASSLRQGASYEQYF.

This chain uses TRBV19 with TRBJ2-3; weak D call: TRBD1 (5 bases). Germline V CDR1 and CDR2: LNHDA, SQIVND (reference sequence). The CDR3 spans 13 residues. The CDR3 is CGSSKGSTDTQYF. In nucleotides, the CDR3 is TGTGGCTCGAGTAAGGGGAGCACAGATACGCAGTATTTT.

This clone was counted between two and nine times. The V and J genes are TRBV7-9 and TRBJ2-7, with D unresolved. The CDR3 consists of 13 residues. Germline CDR1 and CDR2: SEHNR and FQNEAQ (reference sequence). V gave up 2 bases and J gave up 4 bases, with 9 bases separating them. CDR3 protein: CASSLLNTYEQYF. The CDR3 coding sequence is TGTGCCAGCAGCTTATTAAACACGTACGAGCAGTACTTC.

The chain recombines TRBV11-2 with TRBJ2-1; D is perhaps TRBD1 (6 bases). V lost 2 bases and J lost 12, with 11 bases in between. This CDR3 comprises 12 residues. Germline V CDR1 and CDR2: SGHAT, FQNNGV. CDR3 amino acids: CASSLSLDRQFF. CDR3 in DNA: TGTGCCAGCAGCTTATCACTGGACAGGCAGTTCTTC.

This clone was detected only once. The rearrangement links TRBV7-3 to TRBJ2-1, with 10 bases fitting TRBD1. V shed 0 bases, J shed 6 bases, and the junction held 8 bases outside the gene matches. Germline lookup yields CDR1 SGHTA and CDR2 FQGTGA. The CDR3 runs to 17 residues. This chain's CDR3 is CASSLTSTGGWGNEQFF. Written as DNA, the CDR3 is TGTGCCAGCAGCTTAACCTCGACAGGGGGCTGGGGCAATGAGCAGTTCTTC. The variable domain in full, with the rest retrieved from reference TRBV7-3 and TRBJ2-1, is GAGVSQTPSNKVTEKGKYVELRCDPISGHTALYWYRQSLGQGPEFLIYFQGTGAADDSGLPNDRFFAVRPEGSVSTLKIQRTERGDSAVYLCASSLTSTGGWGNEQFFGPGTRLTVL.

This chain joins TRBV28 and TRBJ1-2; possibly TRBD1 for D (6 bases). Germline V gene sequence: CDR1 MDHEN, CDR2 SYDVKM. CDR3 size: 17 residues. V lost 5 bases and J lost 7, with 26 bases in between. CDR3 bases: TGTGCCAGCAGTCCCGGGGGGCGTCTCCCTAAGGAAGGTGGCTACACCTTC. This gives the protein CASSPGGRLPKEGGYTF.

The chain is built from TRBV6-4 and TRBJ2-1; 9 nucleotides match TRBD2. Germline V lookup: CDR1 MRHNA, CDR2 SNTAGT. The CDR3 runs to 15 residues. Trimming took 4 bases from V and 2 from J; bases not matched to a gene: 3. CDR3 sequence reads: CASSVAGETYNEQFF. The CDR3 nucleotides are TGTGCCAGCAGTGTAGCGGGAGAAACCTACAATGAGCAGTTCTTC.

The rearrangement links TRBV5-4 to TRBJ2-7; D is uncertain. Germline CDR1 reads SGHNT; CDR2 reads YYREEE (reference sequence). The CDR3 is 13 amino acids. Trimming removed 3 bases at V and 0 bases at J, with 7 bases between. CDR3 amino acids: CASSSTLSYEQYF. The CDR3 region has the DNA TGTGCCAGCAGCTCGACACTCTCCTACGAGCAGTACTTC.

The chain recombines TRBV11-2 with TRBJ2-7; TRBD1 might be the D (5 bases). The V end was cut by 1 base, the J end by 0 bases, with 13 bases between. The length of the CDR3 is 16 residues. The germline CDR1 and CDR2 sequences are SGHAT and FQNNGV. CDR3 nucleotides: TGTGCCAGCAGCTTAGGTGGGTGGGGCAGCTCCTACGAGCAGTACTTC. Translation gives CASSLGGWGSSYEQYF.

The genes are TRBV28 and TRBJ1-1, with D possibly being TRBD1 (6 bases). V was pared by 8 bases and J by 0 bases, with 19 bases between. The CDR3 loop spans 16 amino acids. The germline CDR1 and CDR2 sequences are MDHEN and SYDVKM. CDR3 DNA: TGTGCCAGCCGGGGGGGCCACCATGGAATGAACACTGAAGCTTTCTTT. Its translation: CASRGGHHGMNTEAFF.

This chain links TRBV4-3 with TRBJ2-1; 9 bases are a match to TRBD1. This CDR3 comprises 18 residues. Unmatched junction bases numbered 9, after V lost 1 base and J lost 2 bases. Germline assignment: CDR1 LGHNA and CDR2 YSLEER. In DNA form, the CDR3 reads TGCGCCAGCAGCCAAGGCCCACCCGGGACAGGGACCTACAATGAGCAGTTCTTC. Its translation: CASSQGPPGTGTYNEQFF.

The chain joins TRBV14 to TRBJ1-5, with D possibly TRBD1 on 6 matching bases. The CDR3 is 18 residues long. V was cut by 1 base and J by 4 bases, with 20 bases left in between. CDR1 SGHDN and CDR2 FVKESK come from the germline V gene. For the CDR3, the DNA is TGTGCCAGCAGCCAAGTCCCCTTCATAGGGGGTGTGAATCAGCCCCAGCATTTT. Its protein product is CASSQVPFIGGVNQPQHF.

V gene TRBV6-5 combines with J gene TRBJ2-3; the match to TRBD2 covers 7 bases. Trimming at V came to 1 base and at J to 3 bases, leaving 4 bases not matched to a gene. The CDR3 has 15 residues. Germline V gives CDR1 MNHEY, CDR2 SVGAGI. The CDR3 DNA reads TGTGCCAGCAGTTACTTAGCGGGCGGGACAGATACGCAGTATTTT. This encodes CASSYLAGGTDTQYF.

The rearrangement joins TRBV28 to TRBJ2-1, with a weak D call TRBD2 (6 bases). Germline V gene lookup returns CDR1 MDHEN and CDR2 SYDVKM. CDR3 length: 17 residues. Between the trimmed V and J ends, which lost 6 bases and 0 bases, there was a span of 18 bases. CDR3: CASSPNSGRYSYNEQFF. CDR3 coding DNA: TGTGCCAGCAGCCCGAATAGCGGACGATACTCCTACAATGAGCAGTTCTTC. The whole variable domain, filled in from reference TRBV28 and TRBJ2-1, reads DVKVTQSSRYLVKRTGEKVFLECVQDMDHENMFWYRQDPGLGLRLIYFSYDVKMKEKGDIPEGYSVSREKKERFSLILESASTNQTSMYLCASSPNSGRYSYNEQFFGPGTRLTVL.

This sequence joins TRBV7-2 and TRBJ2-2; possible D gene TRBD2, 5 bases. Germline V gene lookup returns CDR1 SGHTA and CDR2 FQGNSA. Between the trimmed V and J ends, which lost 1 base and 2 bases, there was a span of 11 bases. The CDR3 contains 16 residues. The CDR3: CASSLEFTRNTGELFF. In nucleotides, the CDR3 is TGTGCCAGCAGCTTAGAATTTACTAGAAACACCGGGGAGCTGTTTTTT.

V gene TRBV19 combines with J gene TRBJ1-6; tentatively, D is TRBD1 (5 bases). The CDR3 extends over 13 amino acids. The germline V and J ends were trimmed by 7 bases and 7 bases, with 11 bases remaining between them. Germline lookup yields CDR1 LNHDA and CDR2 SQIVND (reference sequence). The CDR3 region is CASMKAGNSPLHF. Written as DNA, the CDR3 is TGTGCCAGTATGAAGGCAGGGAATTCACCCCTCCACTTT.

CDR3 sequence: CATSDPSSYEQYF. The CDR3, as DNA: TGTGCCACCAGTGACCCTAGCAGCTACGAGCAGTACTTC. This chain connects TRBV24-1 to TRBJ2-7, with D possibly matching TRBD2 (5 bases). Germline V gene data show CDR1 as KGHDR and CDR2 as SFDVKD. The V end was cut by 4 bases, the J end by 3 bases, with 9 bases between. The CDR3 extends over 13 amino acids.

In this sample, this clone turned up a few times. V is TRBV28 and J is TRBJ1-3; D may be TRBD1 (5 bases). CDR3 length: 15 amino acids. V lost 3 bases and J 0 bases, leaving 9 bases between the germline ends. The germline CDR1 and CDR2 sequences are MDHEN and SYDVKM. This CDR3 is CASSFSTGSGNTIYF. DNA for the CDR3: TGTGCCAGCAGTTTCTCAACAGGCTCTGGAAACACCATATATTTT.

The sample holds one count of this clone. This rearrangement joins TRBV28 to TRBJ1-1; D is undetermined. Germline V gene sequence: CDR1 MDHEN, CDR2 SYDVKM. V was clipped by 5 bases and J by 0 bases, with 10 bases between them. This CDR3 is 14 amino acids long. The CDR3: CASSPTSVNTEAFF. DNA of the CDR3: TGTGCCAGCAGTCCAACAAGTGTGAACACTGAAGCTTTCTTT. The entire variable domain, with the rest obtained from reference TRBV28 and TRBJ1-1, is as follows: DVKVTQSSRYLVKRTGEKVFLECVQDMDHENMFWYRQDPGLGLRLIYFSYDVKMKEKGDIPEGYSVSREKKERFSLILESASTNQTSMYLCASSPTSVNTEAFFGQGTRLTVV.